The next 25 T cell receptor beta chains were all read from a single sample in a study of blood T cell repertoires in COVID-19. Repertoires were generated with immunoSEQ multiplex PCR, while TCRdb's copy carries only in-frame clones and drops some. The table lists some 300,000 clones, 90% to 95% of them singletons. Sequenced input: PBMCs or T cells enriched from blood (not recorded which). These receptors were obtained from a woman aged 30 to 39 who had been exposed to COVID-19.

The chain uses TRBV4-2 and TRBJ1-5; D perhaps matches TRBD1 (6 bases). V was clipped by 1 base and J by 8 bases, with 9 bases between them. The germline V gene encodes CDR1 LGHNA and CDR2 YNFKEQ. The CDR3 consists of 13 residues. The CDR3 protein is CASSQGQEKPQHF. The CDR3 DNA sequence: TGTGCCAGCAGCCAAGGACAGGAAAAGCCCCAGCATTTT.

The chain employs TRBV7-9 and TRBJ1-6; the D is unclear. The CDR3 totals 16 residues. CDR1 and CDR2 from the germline V gene are SEHNR and FQNEAQ (reference sequence). The germline V and J ends were trimmed by 6 bases and 5 bases, with 17 bases remaining between them. This CDR3 is CASRSGRWQNNSPLHF. The CDR3 DNA reads as TGTGCCAGCAGGAGCGGGAGGTGGCAGAATAATTCACCCCTCCACTTT.

The chain is built from TRBV12-3 or TRBV12-4 and TRBJ1-1, with 8 bases fitting TRBD1. Trimming at V came to 6 bases and at J to 11 bases, leaving 11 bases not matched to a gene. The CDR3 sequence is 13 residues long. CDR3 sequence reads: CASRRTGKEGAFF. Here the CDR3 DNA reads TGTGCCAGCAGGCGGACAGGGAAAGAAGGGGCTTTCTTT.

The rearrangement links TRBV5-5 to TRBJ1-2, with 9 bases that match TRBD1. Per the germline V gene, CDR1 is SGHKS and CDR2 is YYEKEE (reference sequence). The CDR3 runs 15 residues. V lost 0 bases, J lost 8 bases, and 8 bases stayed unmatched. CDR3 protein: CASSLAGQGIEGYTF. The CDR3 nucleotides read TGTGCCAGCAGCTTGGCGGGACAGGGAATCGAGGGCTACACCTTC.

The chain links TRBV5-1 to TRBJ1-2, with D uncertain. Germline V gives CDR1 SGHRS, CDR2 YFSETQ. V was trimmed by 4 bases and J by 7 bases, leaving 14 bases between them. CDR3 size: 13 residues. CDR3 nucleotide sequence: TGCGCCAGCAGCCCCCGGGATAGGGCTGGCTACACCTTC. It is translated as CASSPRDRAGYTF.

The chain recombines TRBV4-3 with TRBJ2-7; D not resolved. The CDR3 spans 15 residues. CDR1 is LGHNA and CDR2 is YSLEER in the germline V gene. The germline V and J ends were trimmed by 1 base and 2 bases, with 12 bases remaining between them. The CDR3 region is CASSQGFRMTYEQYF. The CDR3 DNA reads TGCGCCAGCAGCCAAGGCTTCAGGATGACCTACGAGCAGTACTTC.

V and J are TRBV6-4 and TRBJ1-1, with D perhaps TRBD1 (6 bases). CDR3 length: 14 residues. Germline V gene lookup returns CDR1 MRHNA and CDR2 SNTAGT. Trimming removed 8 bases at V and 1 base at J, with 14 bases between. The CDR3 DNA follows: TGTGCCAGCCAATACAGGGCCGAGAACACTGAAGCTTTCTTT. Protein: CASQYRAENTEAFF.

This sequence joins TRBV5-8 and TRBJ1-5; 7 positions match TRBD1. This CDR3 spans 17 amino acids. J was trimmed by 5 bases and V by 3 bases; bases with no gene match: 14. Germline V gives CDR1 SGHTS, CDR2 YDEGEE. This CDR3 reads CASSSRWGRDRDQPQHF. For the CDR3, the DNA is TGTGCCAGCAGCTCCCGTTGGGGGCGCGACAGGGATCAGCCCCAGCATTTT.

This chain uses TRBV2 with TRBJ1-1, with unresolved D. The CDR3 covers 13 residues. Per the germline V gene, CDR1 is SNHLY and CDR2 is FYNNEI. V lost 3 bases and J 1 base, leaving 6 bases between the germline ends. CDR3: CASSDLRNTEAFF. The CDR3 DNA reads TGTGCCAGCAGTGATTTGAGGAACACTGAAGCTTTCTTT.

The chain is built from TRBV2 and TRBJ2-7; maybe TRBD1 (5 bases). The V and J ends lost 4 bases and 5 bases respectively, with 12 bases between them. The CDR3 covers 13 residues. Per the germline V gene, CDR1 is SNHLY and CDR2 is FYNNEI. The CDR3 loop reads CASSAETVNEQYF. As DNA, the CDR3 is TGTGCCAGCAGTGCAGAGACAGTCAACGAGCAGTACTTC. Based on the CDR3 plus reference TRBV2 and TRBJ2-7, the full variable domain is EPEVTQTPSHQVTQMGQEVILRCVPISNHLYFYWYRQILGQKVEFLVSFYNNEISEKSEIFDDQFSVERPDGSNFTLKIRSTKLEDSAMYFCASSAETVNEQYFGPGTRLTVT.

This chain links TRBV6-5 with TRBJ1-1, with 9 bases lining up with TRBD1. Germline trimming cut 5 bases from V and 5 bases from J; bases unmatched to any gene: 6. Germline lookup yields CDR1 MNHEY and CDR2 SVGAGI. The CDR3 is 14 amino acids. CDR3 amino acids: CASSLGTGKTEAFF. In DNA form, the CDR3 reads TGTGCCAGCAGTCTAGGGACAGGGAAAACTGAAGCTTTCTTT.

The sample holds one count of this clone. The CDR3 loop is CASSLMGRGRSEAFF. The CDR3, as DNA: TGTGCCAGCAGCTTGATGGGCAGGGGAAGGTCTGAAGCTTTCTTT. This sequence joins TRBV11-2 and TRBJ1-1; a weak D match, TRBD1 (6 bases). Trimming shortened V by 3 bases and J by 6 bases, and 17 bases separated the two germline ends. The germline CDR1 and CDR2 sequences are SGHAT and FQNNGV. This CDR3 is built from 15 residues.

The chain joins TRBV28 to TRBJ1-1; D unclear. The CDR3 loop spans 15 amino acids. Trimming stripped 3 bases from V and 1 base from J, with 12 bases between. Germline-derived CDR1 and CDR2 are MDHEN and SYDVKM. CDR3: CASSLWRRPNTEAFF. In DNA form, the CDR3 reads TGTGCCAGCAGTTTGTGGAGACGACCGAACACTGAAGCTTTCTTT.

The chain joins TRBV9 to TRBJ1-6; the match to TRBD1 covers 8 bases. J was trimmed by 12 bases and V by 3 bases; bases with no gene match: 5. The CDR3 consists of 13 residues. The germline V gene encodes CDR1 SGDLS and CDR2 YYNGEE. The CDR3 here is CASSGQGNGPLHF. The CDR3 DNA is TGTGCCAGCAGCGGACAGGGGAACGGACCCCTCCACTTT.

The V and J genes are TRBV6-4 and TRBJ1-5, with 8 bases fitting TRBD1. CDR1 and CDR2 (germline): MRHNA, SNTAGT. The V gene end was trimmed by 2 bases and the J gene end by 6 bases; junction bases not matched to a gene: 9. The CDR3 spans 16 residues. CDR3 nucleotide sequence: TGTGCCAGCAGTGACCCGACCAGGGGGCAGTTTCAGCCCCAGCATTTT. Its protein product is CASSDPTRGQFQPQHF.

The V call is TRBV2, the J call TRBJ1-3; D ambiguous. Germline V gene sequence: CDR1 SNHLY, CDR2 FYNNEI. Trimming removed 8 bases at V and 4 bases at J, with 9 bases between. There are 12 residues in the CDR3. The CDR3 sequence: CASGQVGNTIYF. The DNA for the CDR3 is TGTGCCAGCGGGCAGGTCGGAAACACCATATATTTT.

The rearrangement joins TRBV25-1 to TRBJ1-1; D is ambiguous. V was clipped by 1 base and J by 1 base, with 4 bases between them. The CDR3 totals 13 residues. Germline lookup yields CDR1 MGHDK and CDR2 SYGVNS. CDR3 nucleotides: TGTGCCAGCAGTGAATTATCGAACACTGAAGCTTTCTTT. Protein product: CASSELSNTEAFF.

The chain has TRBV5-5 and TRBJ2-7; D possibly corresponds to TRBD2 (5 bases). Looked up from germline, CDR1 is SGHKS and CDR2 is YYEKEE (reference sequence). This CDR3 is built from 15 residues. V was cut by 3 bases and J by 3 bases, with 16 bases left in between. CDR3 amino acids: CASSWLEAVVYEQYF. CDR3 DNA sequence: TGTGCCAGCAGCTGGTTGGAGGCTGTAGTCTACGAGCAGTACTTC. The full variable domain, with the rest looked up from reference TRBV5-5 and TRBJ2-7, is DAGVTQSPTHLIKTRGQQVTLRCSPISGHKSVSWYQQVLGQGPQFIFQYYEKEERGRGNFPDRFSARQFPNYSSELNVNALLLGDSALYLCASSWLEAVVYEQYFGPGTRLTVT.

V usage is TRBV7-2 and J usage is TRBJ2-5, with 8 bases identical to TRBD2. Germline V gene sequence: CDR1 SGHTA, CDR2 FQGNSA. V shed 4 bases and J 5 bases; nucleotides not matched to a gene: 15. The CDR3 sequence is 17 residues long. The CDR3 loop reads CASSSQAQSGGLETQYF. DNA of the CDR3: TGTGCCAGCAGCTCCCAGGCCCAAAGCGGGGGCTTGGAGACCCAGTACTTC.

V gene TRBV24-1 combines with J gene TRBJ2-3, with 8 bases aligning to TRBD1. CDR1 is KGHDR, CDR2 SFDVKD, per germline. This CDR3 is 15 amino acids long. Germline trimming cut 5 bases from V and 2 bases from J; bases unmatched to any gene: 5. The CDR3 is CATSAGRGHTDTQYF. The CDR3, as DNA: TGTGCCACCAGTGCGGGCAGGGGGCACACAGATACGCAGTATTTT.

Comment on this clone: The sample holds other DNA sequences that translate to the same CDR3. V usage is TRBV9 and J usage is TRBJ2-7; D remains ambiguous. CDR1 is SGDLS, CDR2 YYNGEE, per germline. V dropped 3 bases and J dropped 3 bases, with 4 bases sitting between them. CDR3 length: 11 amino acids. The CDR3 nucleotides read TGTGCCAGCAGCGCGGGCTACGAGCAGTACTTC. Its protein product is CASSAGYEQYF.

V gene TRBV7-2 combines with J gene TRBJ2-7; 9 positions match TRBD1. Germline assignment: CDR1 SGHTA and CDR2 FQGNSA. Losses at the gene ends were 1 base for V and 3 bases for J; bases not matched to a gene: 4. The CDR3 totals 15 residues. The CDR3 is CASSLGGQGLYEQYF. The CDR3 DNA sequence: TGTGCCAGCAGCTTAGGGGGACAGGGACTCTACGAGCAGTACTTC.

This clone was seen a single time. This chain joins TRBV19 and TRBJ1-1; D uncertain. V lost 3 bases, J lost 7 bases, and 15 bases lay in between. CDR1 LNHDA and CDR2 SQIVND come from the germline V gene (reference sequence). The CDR3 is 14 residues long. CDR3 sequence (DNA): TGTGCCAGTAGTATCTCTTCGACAAGTCATGAAGCTTTCTTT. Translating it yields CASSISSTSHEAFF.

The chain combines TRBV29-1 with TRBJ2-3; 8 bases are shared with TRBD2. Germline-derived CDR1 and CDR2 are SQVTM and ANQGSEA. The CDR3 has 14 residues. The V and J ends lost 2 bases and 5 bases, in that order; junction bases with no gene match: 6. CDR3 sequence reads: CSVETGGPGDTQYF. The CDR3 region has the DNA TGCAGCGTTGAAACGGGGGGGCCCGGAGATACGCAGTATTTT.

The CDR3 region has the DNA TGTGCCAGCAGTTACTCGATACAGGCCGATAATTCACCCCTCCACTTT. Protein: CASSYSIQADNSPLHF. The rearrangement joins TRBV6-5 to TRBJ1-6; a possible D gene is TRBD1 (5 bases). The germline V and J ends were trimmed by 0 bases and 5 bases, with 11 bases remaining between them. This CDR3 spans 16 amino acids. Germline lookup yields CDR1 MNHEY and CDR2 SVGAGI.